A single sample gave rise to the 18 T cell receptor beta chains below, sequenced in a study of blood T cell repertoires in COVID-19. The assay was immunoSEQ multiplex PCR, and TCRdb's table has in-frame clones only and misses some. This table has more than 200,000 clones, around 83% appearing once. Input material: peripheral blood. The receptors come from a woman between 50 and 59 years old with acute or convalescent COVID-19.

The chain employs TRBV27 and TRBJ1-1; TRBD1 is a possible D gene (6 bases). V lost 4 bases and J lost 5, with 11 bases in between. Germline loops: CDR1 MNHEY, CDR2 SMNVEV (reference sequence). There are 13 residues in the CDR3. This CDR3 reads CASSSTGQTEAFF. CDR3 nucleotide sequence: TGTGCCAGCAGTTCGACAGGTCAGACTGAAGCTTTCTTT.

The V and J genes are TRBV2 and TRBJ2-5, with TRBD2 matching over 9 bases. Trimming removed 10 bases from V and 4 bases from J; junction bases left unmatched: 10. CDR3 size: 14 residues. The germline V gene has CDR1 SNHLY and CDR2 FYNNEI. CDR3 nucleotide sequence: TGTGCCATTGTCGTAGCGGGAGAGGGAGAGACCCAGTACTTC. The encoded protein is CAIVVAGEGETQYF. The complete variable domain, with remaining parts taken from reference TRBV2 and TRBJ2-5, reads EPEVTQTPSHQVTQMGQEVILRCVPISNHLYFYWYRQILGQKVEFLVSFYNNEISEKSEIFDDQFSVERPDGSNFTLKIRSTKLEDSAMYFCAIVVAGEGETQYFGPGTRLLVL.

This clone was seen more than once but under ten times. The rearrangement links TRBV4-1 to TRBJ2-7; the D gene is possibly TRBD1 (5 bases). Germline-derived CDR1 and CDR2 are MGHRA and YSYEKL. Trimming cost V 6 bases and J 0 bases, with 15 bases left between them. This CDR3 comprises 15 residues. The CDR3 loop is CASSQQALPSYEQYF. The CDR3 coding sequence is TGCGCCAGCAGTCAACAGGCATTGCCCTCCTACGAGCAGTACTTC.

The chain carries TRBV5-1 and TRBJ2-5; 8 bases match TRBD2. The CDR3 contains 16 residues. Trimming removed 0 bases from V and 4 bases from J; junction bases left unmatched: 8. Germline V CDR1 and CDR2: SGHRS, YFSETQ. As DNA, the CDR3 is TGCGCCAGCAGCTTGGTGATCGGGACTAGGGTAGAGACCCAGTACTTC. Translated: CASSLVIGTRVETQYF.

The chain employs TRBV6-2 or TRBV6-3 and TRBJ2-7, with D possibly matching TRBD2 (5 bases). Germline values: CDR1 MNHEY, CDR2 SVGEGT. Trimming left V 2 bases short and J 2 bases short, with 7 bases between. CDR3 length: 13 amino acids. The CDR3 DNA follows: TGTGCCAGCAGTTACGCGCGGGCCTACGAGCAGTACTTC. Translation gives CASSYARAYEQYF.

This clone has a handful of counts. The chain employs TRBV6-5 and TRBJ1-3, with a tentative D call TRBD1 (5 bases). Germline V CDR1 and CDR2: MNHEY, SVGAGI. The CDR3 loop spans 14 amino acids. V gave up 8 bases and J gave up 4 bases, with 15 bases separating them. The CDR3: CASCLEGAGNTIYF. Here the CDR3 DNA reads TGTGCCAGCTGCCTTGAAGGGGCGGGAAACACCATATATTTT.

J is TRBJ1-2 and V is TRBV3-1 (or the pseudogene TRBV3-2), with 11 bases identical to TRBD1. This CDR3 is built from 16 residues. V trimming: 4 bases; J trimming: 4 bases; junction bases outside the gene matches: 8. In germline, CDR1 is LGHDT, CDR2 YNNKEL (reference sequence). The CDR3 is CASSPASGTGGYGYTF. In DNA form, the CDR3 reads TGTGCCAGCAGCCCCGCATCCGGGACAGGGGGCTATGGCTACACCTTC.

This clone has a handful of counts. The CDR3 sequence is CASRRDRAVSTDTQYF. CDR3 nucleotide sequence: TGTGCCAGCAGGCGGGACAGGGCGGTTAGCACAGATACGCAGTATTTT. This chain links TRBV11-2 with TRBJ2-3, with TRBD1 identical over 9 bases. The V and J ends lost 6 bases and 0 bases, in that order; junction bases with no gene match: 7. Per the germline V gene, CDR1 is SGHAT and CDR2 is FQNNGV. CDR3 length equals 16 residues.

As to this clone: Germline is not matched at one junction end, which may reflect a read error. The V call is TRBV2, the J call TRBJ2-5; D may be TRBD1 (6 bases). The CDR3 extends over 14 amino acids. In germline, CDR1 is SNHLY, CDR2 FYNNEI. This CDR3 is CASIEQGSQETQYF. CDR3 sequence (DNA): TGTGCCAGCATTGAACAGGGCTCCCAAGAGACCCAGTACTTC. Full variable domain (missing parts from reference TRBV2 and TRBJ2-5): EPEVTQTPSHQVTQMGQEVILRCVPISNHLYFYWYRQILGQKVEFLVSFYNNEISEKSEIFDDQFSVERPDGSNFTLKIRSTKLEDSAMYFCASIEQGSQETQYFGPGTRLLVL.

This clone has only a few counts. The rearrangement joins TRBV7-5 to TRBJ1-2. TRBV7-5 corresponds to a pseudogene. The CDR3 sequence is 11 residues long. The CDR3 loop is CARSESWGYTF. DNA of the CDR3: TGTGCCAGAAGTGAGTCTTGGGGCTACACCTTC.

The chain couples TRBV5-1 to TRBJ2-2, with a tentative D call TRBD2 (6 bases). The CDR3 consists of 17 residues. V gave up 0 bases and J gave up 1 base, with 13 bases separating them. Looked up from germline, CDR1 is SGHRS and CDR2 is YFSETQ. CDR3 loop: CASSLVWSGGNTGELFF. The DNA of the CDR3 is TGCGCCAGCAGCTTGGTATGGTCCGGGGGGAACACCGGGGAGCTGTTTTTT.

V is TRBV5-4 and J is TRBJ2-1, with TRBD2 matching over 12 bases. The trim removed 4 bases at V and 7 bases at J, leaving 12 bases unmatched. The CDR3 has 17 residues. Looked up from germline, CDR1 is SGHNT and CDR2 is YYREEE (reference sequence). The CDR3 loop reads CASSPMTSGSPINEQFF. The CDR3 DNA reads as TGTGCCAGCAGCCCGATGACTAGCGGGAGTCCCATAAATGAGCAGTTCTTC.

The chain couples TRBV21-1 to TRBJ2-2; the table calls TRBD1, which could not be checked here. TRBV21-1 is marked as a pseudogene. CDR3 length equals 15 residues. Here the CDR3 reads CASSPDRTNTGELFF. The CDR3 DNA is TGTGCCAGCAGCCCCGACAGGACCAACACCGGGGAGCTGTTTTTT.

This clone showed up many times. The rearrangement links TRBV5-1 to TRBJ1-3, with TRBD1 matching 9 bases. V shed 1 base and J 0 bases; nucleotides not matched to a gene: 5. The germline V gene encodes CDR1 SGHRS and CDR2 YFSETQ. This CDR3 spans 17 amino acids. Written as DNA, the CDR3 is TGCGCCAGCAGCTTGAGTGGGACAGGGCTCTCTGGAAACACCATATATTTT. Its protein product is CASSLSGTGLSGNTIYF.

The chain joins TRBV7-2 to TRBJ2-2; D uncertain. CDR3 size: 15 residues. Trimming removed 1 base from V and 3 bases from J, with 9 bases in between. Germline CDR1 is SGHTA and CDR2 is FQGNSA. CDR3 bases: TGTGCCAGCAGCTTAGGAAACTTTTACACCGGGGAGCTGTTTTTT. Its protein is CASSLGNFYTGELFF.

This clone was seen more than once but under ten times. Other DNA sequences in this sample translate to the same CDR3. This chain uses TRBV3-1 (or the pseudogene TRBV3-2) with TRBJ1-1; D is unresolved. Per germline, CDR1 LGHDT and CDR2 YNNKEL (reference sequence). The CDR3 runs to 14 residues. The V end lost 8 bases, the J end lost 3 bases, and 16 bases lay between the germline ends. CDR3 amino acids: CASSPLRGYTEAFF. The DNA for the CDR3 is TGTGCCAGCTCTCCCCTACGCGGGTACACTGAAGCTTTCTTT.

This chain joins TRBV5-1 and TRBJ1-1; TRBD1 is a possible D gene (5 bases). Germline lookup yields CDR1 SGHRS and CDR2 YFSETQ. The length of the CDR3 is 14 residues. Trimming removed 2 bases at V and 4 bases at J, with 12 bases between. CDR3: CASSFREKGTEAFF. The DNA for the CDR3 is TGCGCCAGCAGCTTCAGGGAAAAGGGCACTGAAGCTTTCTTT. The variable domain in full, with the rest retrieved from reference TRBV5-1 and TRBJ1-1, is KAGVTQTPRYLIKTRGQQVTLSCSPISGHRSVSWYQQTPGQGLQFLFEYFSETQRNKGNFPGRFSGRQFSNSRSEMNVSTLELGDSALYLCASSFREKGTEAFFGQGTRLTVV.

Worth noting for this clone: This sample includes further DNA sequences coding for the same CDR3. This chain links TRBV18 with TRBJ2-5; D not certain. V shed 3 bases and J shed 5 bases, with 4 bases lying between them. CDR3 length: 11 amino acids. CDR1 and CDR2 (germline): KGHSH, LQKENI. The CDR3 loop is CASSPEETQYF. The CDR3 bases are TGTGCCAGCTCACCCGAGGAGACCCAGTACTTC.